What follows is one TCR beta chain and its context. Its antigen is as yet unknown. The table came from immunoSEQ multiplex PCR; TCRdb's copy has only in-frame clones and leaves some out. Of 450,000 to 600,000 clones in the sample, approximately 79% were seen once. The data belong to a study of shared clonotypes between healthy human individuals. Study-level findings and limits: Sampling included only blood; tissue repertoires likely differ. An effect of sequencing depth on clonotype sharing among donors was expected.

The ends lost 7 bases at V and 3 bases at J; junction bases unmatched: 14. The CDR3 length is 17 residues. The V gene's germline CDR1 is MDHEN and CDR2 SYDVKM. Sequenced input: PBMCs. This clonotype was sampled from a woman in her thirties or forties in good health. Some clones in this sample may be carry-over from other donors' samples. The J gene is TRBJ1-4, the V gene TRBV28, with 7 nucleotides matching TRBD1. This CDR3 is CASNSPNRDRPNEKLFF. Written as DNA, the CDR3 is TGTGCCAGCAACTCCCCCAACCGGGACAGACCTAATGAAAAACTGTTTTTT.